This TCR beta chain was recorded in a study of blood T cells in healthy people across ages. Overall study results and limits: A roughly linear age-dependent decrease characterized TCR beta diversity per million T cells. A strong correlation was found between TCR beta diversity and the percentage of naive T cells.

Next came a second PCR, run for about 7 to 12 cycles, which used a sample-barcoded 5' primer along with a J-beta primer mix. Every molecule of cDNA carried a tag from a template-switch adaptor with 12 random nucleotides. MiXCR, run by TCRdb on the 5' RACE reads, gives a single entry per CDR3 protein. The sample lists about 780,000 distinct CDR3 sequences; more than 35% were seen once. This CDR3 comprises 17 residues. V gave up 3 bases and J gave up 2 bases; unmatched junction bases: 11. Germline assignment: CDR1 DFQATT and CDR2 SNEGSKA (reference sequence). Donors were systemically healthy Caucasian individuals from Russia aged 6 to 90 years. In this sample, this clonotype turned up a few times. Its antigen is unidentified.

V is TRBV20-1 and J is TRBJ2-7, with 12 bases aligning to TRBD2. The TCR comes from a man older than 75 in good health. The sample was blood. For the CDR3, the DNA is TGCAGTGCTAGTAAAGGACTAGCGGGGAAGAATCCCTACGAGCAGTACTTC. Encoded protein: CSASKGLAGKNPYEQYF.